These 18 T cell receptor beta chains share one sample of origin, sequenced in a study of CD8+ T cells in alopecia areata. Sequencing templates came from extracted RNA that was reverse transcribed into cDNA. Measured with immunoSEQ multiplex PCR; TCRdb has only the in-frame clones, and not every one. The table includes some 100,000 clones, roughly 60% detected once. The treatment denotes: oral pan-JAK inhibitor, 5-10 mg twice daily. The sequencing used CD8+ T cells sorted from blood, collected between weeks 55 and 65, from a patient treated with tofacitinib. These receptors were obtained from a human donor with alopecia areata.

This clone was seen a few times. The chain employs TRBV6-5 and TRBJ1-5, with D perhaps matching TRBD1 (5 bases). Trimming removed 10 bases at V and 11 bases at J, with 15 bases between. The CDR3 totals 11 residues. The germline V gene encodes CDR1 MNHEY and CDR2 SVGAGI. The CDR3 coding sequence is TGTGCCACTTGGCAATCAGGGACCCAGCATTTT. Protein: CATWQSGTQHF.

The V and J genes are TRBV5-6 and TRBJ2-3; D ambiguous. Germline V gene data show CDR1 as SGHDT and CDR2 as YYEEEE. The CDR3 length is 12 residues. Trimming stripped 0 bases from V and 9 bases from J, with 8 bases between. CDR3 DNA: TGTGCCAGCAGCTTGGTGGTCACCACGCAGTATTTT. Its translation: CASSLVVTTQYF.

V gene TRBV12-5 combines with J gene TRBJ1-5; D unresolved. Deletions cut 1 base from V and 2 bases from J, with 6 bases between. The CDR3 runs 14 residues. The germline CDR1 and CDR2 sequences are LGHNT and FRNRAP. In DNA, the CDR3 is TGTGCTAGTGGTTTGGGGGCGGGCAATCAGCCCCAGCATTTT. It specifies CASGLGAGNQPQHF.

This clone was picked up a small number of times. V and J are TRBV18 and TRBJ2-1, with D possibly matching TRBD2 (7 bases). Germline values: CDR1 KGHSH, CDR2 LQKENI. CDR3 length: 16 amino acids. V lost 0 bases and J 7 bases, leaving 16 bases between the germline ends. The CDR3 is CASSPPRRGPGNEQFF. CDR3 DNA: TGTGCCAGCTCACCACCGAGGCGGGGGCCGGGTAATGAGCAGTTCTTC.

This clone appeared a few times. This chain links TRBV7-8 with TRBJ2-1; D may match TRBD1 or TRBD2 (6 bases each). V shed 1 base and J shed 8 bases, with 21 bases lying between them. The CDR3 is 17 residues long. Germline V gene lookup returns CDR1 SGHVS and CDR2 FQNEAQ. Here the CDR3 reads CASSLVVGGRSIDEQFF. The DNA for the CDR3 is TGTGCCAGCAGCTTAGTGGTAGGGGGGCGGTCGATCGATGAGCAGTTCTTC.

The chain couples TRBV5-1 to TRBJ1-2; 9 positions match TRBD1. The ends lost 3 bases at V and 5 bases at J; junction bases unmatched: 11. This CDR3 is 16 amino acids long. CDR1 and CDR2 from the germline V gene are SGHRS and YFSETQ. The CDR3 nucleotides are TGCGCCAGCAGCTCCGGAATGGGACAGGGCATTTATGGCTACACCTTC. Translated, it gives CASSSGMGQGIYGYTF.

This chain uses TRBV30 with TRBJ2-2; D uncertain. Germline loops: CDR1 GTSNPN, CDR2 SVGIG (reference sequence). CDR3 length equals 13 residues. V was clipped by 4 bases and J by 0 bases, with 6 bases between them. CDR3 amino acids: CAWIDTNTGELFF. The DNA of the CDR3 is TGTGCCTGGATAGACACGAACACCGGGGAGCTGTTTTTT.

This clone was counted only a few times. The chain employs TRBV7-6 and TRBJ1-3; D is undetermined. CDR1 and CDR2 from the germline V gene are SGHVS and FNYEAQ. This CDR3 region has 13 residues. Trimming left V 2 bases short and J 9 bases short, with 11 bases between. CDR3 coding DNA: TGTGCCAGCAGCTTACGTACGGGCAGCACCATATATTTT. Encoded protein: CASSLRTGSTIYF.

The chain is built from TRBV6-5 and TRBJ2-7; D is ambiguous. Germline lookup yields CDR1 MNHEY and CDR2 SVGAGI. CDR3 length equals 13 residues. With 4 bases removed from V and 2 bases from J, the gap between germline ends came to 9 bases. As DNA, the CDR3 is TGTGCCAGCAGTTCCGTTGGGCCCTACGAGCAGTACTTC. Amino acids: CASSSVGPYEQYF.

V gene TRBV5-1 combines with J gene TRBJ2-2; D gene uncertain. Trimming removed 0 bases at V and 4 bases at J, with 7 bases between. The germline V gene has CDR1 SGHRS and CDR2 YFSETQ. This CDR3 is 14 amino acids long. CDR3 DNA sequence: TGCGCCAGCAGCTTGGAAAGCGCCACCGGGGAGCTGTTTTTT. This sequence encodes CASSLESATGELFF.

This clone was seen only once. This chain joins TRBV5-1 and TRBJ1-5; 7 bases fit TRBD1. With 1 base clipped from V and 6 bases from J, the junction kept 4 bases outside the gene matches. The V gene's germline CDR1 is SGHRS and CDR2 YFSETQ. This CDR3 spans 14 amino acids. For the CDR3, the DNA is TGCGCCAGCAGCTTGCGACAGGGCGGTCAGCCCCAGCATTTT. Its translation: CASSLRQGGQPQHF.

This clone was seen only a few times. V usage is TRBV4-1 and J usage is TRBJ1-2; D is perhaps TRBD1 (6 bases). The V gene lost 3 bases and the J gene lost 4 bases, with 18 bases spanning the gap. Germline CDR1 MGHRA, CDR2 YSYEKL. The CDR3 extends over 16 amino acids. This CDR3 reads CASSHTSLGQTYGYTF. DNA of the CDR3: TGCGCCAGCAGCCATACAAGCCTCGGACAGACCTATGGCTACACCTTC.

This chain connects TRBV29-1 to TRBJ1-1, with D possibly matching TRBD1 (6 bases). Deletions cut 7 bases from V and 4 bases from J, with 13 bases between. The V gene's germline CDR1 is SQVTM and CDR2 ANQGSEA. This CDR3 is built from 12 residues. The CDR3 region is CSGQQGSTEAFF. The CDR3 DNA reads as TGCAGCGGACAACAGGGAAGCACTGAAGCTTTCTTT. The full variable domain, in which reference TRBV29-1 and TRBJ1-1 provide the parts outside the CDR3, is SAVISQKPSRDICQRGTSLTIQCQVDSQVTMMFWYRQQPGQSLTLIATANQGSEATYESGFVIDKFPISRPNLTFSTLTVSNMSPEDSSIYLCSGQQGSTEAFFGQGTRLTVV.

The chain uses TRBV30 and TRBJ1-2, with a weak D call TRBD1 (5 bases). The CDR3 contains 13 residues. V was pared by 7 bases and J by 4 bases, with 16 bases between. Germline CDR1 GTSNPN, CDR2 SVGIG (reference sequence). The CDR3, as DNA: TGTGCCTTTCAGGGAGTAAGCCTCTATGGCTACACCTTC. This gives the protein CAFQGVSLYGYTF.

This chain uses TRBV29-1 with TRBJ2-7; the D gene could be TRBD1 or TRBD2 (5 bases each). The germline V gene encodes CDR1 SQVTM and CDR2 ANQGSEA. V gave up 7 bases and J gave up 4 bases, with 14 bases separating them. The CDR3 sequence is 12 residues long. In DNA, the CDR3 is TGCAGCGCCGTCGGGGCAGAATACGAGCAGTACTTC. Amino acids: CSAVGAEYEQYF.

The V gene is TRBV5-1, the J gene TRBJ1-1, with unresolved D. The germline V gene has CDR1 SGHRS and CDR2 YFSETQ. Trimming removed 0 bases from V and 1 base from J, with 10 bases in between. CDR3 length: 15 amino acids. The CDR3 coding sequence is TGCGCCAGCAGCTTGGAGTCCGCTCAGAACACTGAAGCTTTCTTT. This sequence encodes CASSLESAQNTEAFF.

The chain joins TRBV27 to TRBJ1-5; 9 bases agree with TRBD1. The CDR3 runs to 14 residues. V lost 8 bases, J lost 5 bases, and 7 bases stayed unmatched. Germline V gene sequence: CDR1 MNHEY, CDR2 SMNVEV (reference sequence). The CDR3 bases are TGTGCCAGCGCGGGACAGGGTTTGTATCAGCCCCAGCATTTT. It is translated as CASAGQGLYQPQHF.

CDR3 loop: CSVETAELAKNIQYF. The CDR3 DNA reads TGCAGCGTTGAAACGGCTGAACTAGCCAAAAACATTCAGTACTTC. This chain joins TRBV29-1 and TRBJ2-4; D is ambiguous. V lost 2 bases and J 0 bases, leaving 11 bases between the germline ends. The CDR3 spans 15 residues. Germline V lookup: CDR1 SQVTM, CDR2 ANQGSEA.